This note documents a single TCR beta chain sequence. Its target is unknown. The sample is drawn from a study of cytomegalovirus exposure and HLA in healthy donors. Study results and limitations: TCR beta V segments were, for the most part, productive about 90% or about 30% of the time in an earlier analysis.

The study ran its PCR with 60 Vbeta and 13 Jbeta primers. Repertoires were generated with immunoSEQ multiplex PCR, while TCRdb's copy carries only in-frame clones and drops some. Among 200,000 or so clones, over 70% were seen once, and the ten largest hold about 2%. Sequencing input: PBMCs. The sequence came from a woman under 30 in good health and CMV-seropositive.

CDR3 loop: CASSSSWASGGQYF. The CDR3 nucleotides are TGTGCCAGCAGCTCCTCCTGGGCTAGCGGGGGACAGTACTTC. This rearrangement joins TRBV9 to TRBJ2-7; 10 nucleotides match TRBD2. J lost 10 bases, V lost 4 bases, and 11 bases had no gene match. Germline V gene lookup returns CDR1 SGDLS and CDR2 YYNGEE. The CDR3 is made up of 14 amino acids. The complete variable domain, with remaining parts taken from reference TRBV9 and TRBJ2-7, reads DSGVTQTPKHLITATGQRVTLRCSPRSGDLSVYWYQQSLDQGLQFLIQYYNGEERAKGNILERFSAQQFPDLHSELNLSSLELGDSALYFCASSSSWASGGQYFGPGTRLTVT.